Listed here is a single T cell receptor (beta chain). Authors' analysis steps: How many nucleated cells were present was estimated from reference gene primer amplification. Assay: immunoSEQ multiplex PCR; the TCRdb copy retains only in-frame clones and omits some. V and J calls and clone size come straight from that table; D and trimming were deduced from the DNA. This repertoire shows more than 45,000 clones, about nine tenths found once; its top ten account for 3% to 3.5%. This sample stems from a study of blood T cell repertoires in COVID-19. Study overall: Samples came from the United States, Italy and Spain, spanning acute and convalescent COVID-19. Sources were T cells, B-cell-depleted T cells, or PBMCs; the material itself was cDNA or gDNA.

The CDR3 loop spans 16 amino acids. The ends were cut back, 2 bases at V and 3 bases at J, with 17 bases in the middle. The germline V gene has CDR1 GTSNPN and CDR2 SVGIG (reference sequence). The V call is TRBV30, the J call TRBJ1-5; D is perhaps TRBD1 (6 bases). The TCR comes from a human donor in a cohort sampled during active COVID-19. The sequenced sample was peripheral blood. The CDR3 DNA is TGTGCCTGGAGTCGAAGGACAGTAGGGCCCAATCAGCCCCAGCATTTT. Translated: CAWSRRTVGPNQPQHF.